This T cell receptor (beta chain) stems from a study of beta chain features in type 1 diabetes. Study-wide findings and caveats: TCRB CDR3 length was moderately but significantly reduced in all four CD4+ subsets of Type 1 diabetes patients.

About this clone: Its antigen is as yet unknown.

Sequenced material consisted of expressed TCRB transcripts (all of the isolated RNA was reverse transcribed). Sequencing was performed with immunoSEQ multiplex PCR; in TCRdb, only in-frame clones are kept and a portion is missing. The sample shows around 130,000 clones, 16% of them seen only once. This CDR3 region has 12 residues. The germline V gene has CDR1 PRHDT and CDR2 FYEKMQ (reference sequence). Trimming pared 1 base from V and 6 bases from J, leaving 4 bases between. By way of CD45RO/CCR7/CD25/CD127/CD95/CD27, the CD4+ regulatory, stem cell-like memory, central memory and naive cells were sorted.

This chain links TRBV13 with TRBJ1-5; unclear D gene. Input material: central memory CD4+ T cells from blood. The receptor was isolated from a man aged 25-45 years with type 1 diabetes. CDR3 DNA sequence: TGTGCCAGCAGCTTAGAAGGTCAGCCCCAGCATTTT. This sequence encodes CASSLEGQPQHF.